The clone carrying this T cell receptor (beta chain) has a count of ten or more. The antigen remains unidentified. Exclusion of a patient resulted from uncontrolled infection, other autoimmune disease, pregnancy or lactation. Amplification of TCR beta CDR3 regions used RNA as the template. When the TCR CDR3 underwent first-round RT-PCR, the HTBI primer set was used. TCRdb reprocessed the multiplex PCR reads via MiXCR and lists one record per CDR3 protein. The sample gives approximately 410,000 distinct CDR3 sequences, roughly 14% of which show up once; less than 15% is in the top ten. These data come from a study of T cells in Graves' hyperthyroidism and ophthalmopathy. This CDR3 has 13 residues. Germline loops: CDR1 SQVTM, CDR2 ANQGSEA. V trimming: 7 bases; J trimming: 4 bases; junction bases outside the gene matches: 7. Findings and caveats of the study: Ophthalmopathy was predicted by the model a median of approximately 6 months ahead of onset. Patients with ophthalmopathy were separated from those with stable hyperthyroidism by a 13 V-J model. Within blood appeared most thyroid clonotypes that had expanded above 0.001.

The sequence was obtained from a young man with Graves' ophthalmopathy. The rearrangement joins TRBV29-1 to TRBJ2-3; TRBD2 matches at 8 bases. The specimen sequenced was blood. The CDR3 sequence: CSGERGHSDTQYF. For the CDR3, the DNA is TGCAGCGGCGAGCGGGGGCACTCAGATACGCAGTATTTT.